This entry concerns a single TCR beta chain. It has no known antigen specificity. No much larger clone is present one base from it, and per-base qualities are unavailable. In light of the paper, this sample's time point label describes: patch test 1, 2 weeks after DPC sensitization. Explained via the paper, the treatment or condition label denotes: therapeutic diphenylcyclopropenone sensitization with weekly scalp DPC. At every patch-test visit, the blood draw took place before the patch test was put on. To be eligible, patients had to be aged 18 to 70, diagnosed with alopecia and judged suitable for DPC therapy, while pregnant patients were excluded. Total RNA was isolated from unfractionated whole blood collected in Tempus Blood RNA tubes. This sample is part of a study of human T cells and chemical hapten exposure (dated by TCRdb to the early 2020s). Describing the broader study: For sensitization, 2% DPC in acetone was applied to a 2 cm by 2 cm area of upper inner arm skin. Peripheral blood TCR repertoire changes were tracked in vivo in alopecia patients during primary and secondary sensitization to the hapten diphenylcyclopropenone (DPC). Libraries were pooled for sequencing, and variation in per-sample TCR yields was attributed mainly to small differences in library volumes within the pool. Throughout the approximately 26-week study period, patients were also given weekly therapeutic DPC doses on the scalp. Twenty-nine alopecia patients provided blood for TCR sequencing at one to four time points (pre-sensitization, 2, 6 and 24 weeks). Blood was sampled from patients pre-sensitization (week 0) and at 2, 6 and about 24 weeks after DPC sensitization. Patch testing was performed on the upper back with Finn chambers containing 0.01% DPC, and the patch tests were scored after 6 days according to International Contact Dermatitis Research Group standards. The patient cohort, mostly female, included alopecia areata with under or over 50% scalp involvement, alopecia totalis and alopecia universalis.

The library relied on RACE. TCRdb names NextSeq 500 as the instrument used. During library preparation, unique molecular identifiers were attached to individual cDNA molecules so that TCRs could be counted quantitatively and reproducibly. For every blood RNA sample, sequencing covered both the TCR alpha and TCR beta chains. The authors' pipeline ran thus. The median number of TCRs per sample was 90,000 to 100,000, ranging from roughly 20,000 to 700,000. The Decombinator software suite was used to annotate V, J and CDR3 in the TCR reads. To make PS versus PT1 abundance plots, every sample was subsampled to the same number of TCRs (28,000). Expanded TCRs were defined as absent before sensitization and observed at least eight times at the 2-week time point. TCRdb reanalyzed the raw reads on its own, using fastp at Q25 for trimming and MiXCR for clone calling, and kept in-frame beta chains. Every entry covers one CDR3 protein and lists the most common genes and DNA from its rows. These V and J calls originate from TCRdb's pipeline instead of the authors' own analysis. Present in this sample are roughly 82,000 distinct CDR3 sequences, about 10% of which were seen just once. The ten biggest clones cover 3.5% of the sample.

Points the paper makes about the study in general: The number of PT1 expanded TCRs positively correlated with patch test score, significant at thresholds 8, 16 and 32 but not 4. DPC sensitization did not change the number of TCRs with a frequency above 1 in 1000, and there was no evidence of changes in global repertoire structure. Repeated subsampling changed both the strength of the expansion versus patch-test correlation and the threshold at which the correlation became significant. Compared with pre-sensitization or healthy control sets, expanded TCRs formed significantly more large CDR3 similarity clusters, which is consistent with antigen-driven responses. Because all patients had alopecia, a presumed autoimmune disease, the immune response of the patients might differ from that of healthy individuals.

Relative to germline, V is missing 3 bases and J is missing 0 bases, with 7 bases of the junction outside any gene match. The germline V gene supplies CDR1 SGHRS and CDR2 YFSETQ. From cysteine to phenylalanine, the CDR3 is 16 amino acids long. Only the CDR3 portion is preserved as DNA: 48 bases, with reading frame beginning at the first base. The receptor comes from a woman aged 55-70 years with alopecia areata. Some clones in this sample may be carry-over from other donors' samples. The sequenced sample was whole blood, obtained in connection with sensitization to the hapten diphenylcyclopropenone (DPC). The chain is assembled from TRBV5-1 and TRBJ2-7; TRBD1 fits 9 bases in the junction. The DNA is as follows: TGCGCCAGCAGCTCAACCACAGGGGGCGGCTCCTACGAGCAGTACTTC. Its translation reads: CASSSTTGGGSYEQYF.